The rows below give T cell receptor beta chains drawn from one sample of a study of CD8 T cells in Susac syndrome. In TCRdb, the immunoSEQ multiplex PCR reads were re-called with MiXCR into one record per CDR3 protein. Among roughly 220,000 distinct CDR3 sequences listed, 85% to 95% were seen once. Sequences were obtained from CD4+ T cells from PBMCs. These receptors all come from a human donor with Susac syndrome. Both conserved end residues are part of each CDR3. The D gene is left open where the match is weak.

J gene: TRBJ2-5; V gene: TRBV12-3/TRBV12-4; D gene: -; CDR3 DNA: TGTGCCAGCAGTTTGGATGAGGGCCAAGAGACCCAGTACTTC; CDR3 protein: CASSLDEGQETQYF
J gene: TRBJ1-2; V gene: TRBV3-1; D gene: -; CDR3 DNA: TGTGCCAGCAGCCAGACGGACATCTATGGCTACACCTTC; CDR3 protein: CASSQTDIYGYTF
J gene: TRBJ2-7; V gene: TRBV9; D gene: TRBD2; CDR3 DNA: TGTGCCAGCAGTGACGGGAGCGGGGGCCAAAGCGCCTACGAGCAGTACTTC; CDR3 protein: CASSDGSGGQSAYEQYF
J gene: TRBJ1-1; V gene: TRBV27; D gene: -; CDR3 DNA: TGTGCCAGCAGTCCCCGACAGGAAAACACTGAAGCTTTCTTT; CDR3 protein: CASSPRQENTEAFF
J gene: TRBJ2-7; V gene: TRBV30; D gene: -; CDR3 DNA: TGTGCCTGGGCAGGACAGACCTACGAGCAGTACTTC; CDR3 protein: CAWAGQTYEQYF
J gene: TRBJ2-2; V gene: TRBV19; D gene: -; CDR3 DNA: TGTGCCAGTAGTGTGGCGGGGAACACCGGGGAGCTGTTTTTT; CDR3 protein: CASSVAGNTGELFF
J gene: TRBJ2-2; V gene: TRBV11-2; D gene: -; CDR3 DNA: TGTGCCAGCAGCCTCTCGGGGGAAACCACCGGGGAGCTGTTTTTT; CDR3 protein: CASSLSGETTGELFF
J gene: TRBJ2-6; V gene: TRBV5-1; D gene: -; CDR3 DNA: TGCGCCAGCAGCGTCGGAATTGGGCACTCATCATACTACTCTGGGGCCAACGTCCTGACTTTC; CDR3 protein: CASSVGIGHSSYYSGANVLTF
J gene: TRBJ2-5; V gene: TRBV11-2; D gene: -; CDR3 DNA: TGTGCCAGCAGCTTAGACAGGGCGGAAGAGACCCAGTACTTC; CDR3 protein: CASSLDRAEETQYF
J gene: TRBJ2-7; V gene: TRBV6-6; D gene: -; CDR3 DNA: TGTGCCAGCAGTTACGAAGCCGCCGTAGGGCAGTACTTC; CDR3 protein: CASSYEAAVGQYF